This T cell receptor (beta chain) was identified in a study of blood T cell repertoires in COVID-19. Participants reported their clinical history, and cohort assignment relied on those reports. Two negative PCRs, clearance, or symptom resolution characterized the recovered Cohort 3 donors. The germline V and J ends were trimmed by 3 bases and 9 bases, with 14 bases remaining between them. CDR3 length equals 12 residues. Germline CDR1 DFQATT, CDR2 SNEGSKA (reference sequence). In the original processing: Amplification from reference gene primers served as the basis for estimated nucleated cell counts. Using immunoSEQ multiplex PCR, the repertoire was profiled, and TCRdb retains in-frame clones only, with some absent. For V, J and clone size, that table is used; D and trimming come from the DNA. Of almost 250,000 clones listed, roughly 86% are singletons.

This TCR was sampled from a woman between 45 and 60 years old who had recovered from COVID-19. The gene calls are TRBV20-1 and TRBJ1-2; TRBD1 is a possible D gene (6 bases). What was sequenced was PBMCs or T cells enriched from blood (not recorded which). Here the CDR3 DNA reads TGCAGTGCTAGTGAGTCTCAGGGGAGCTACACCTTC. Its translation: CSASESQGSYTF.